Shown below are 10 T cell receptor beta chains from a single sample sequenced in a study of T-cell memory formation after mild COVID-19. In TCRdb, the 5' RACE reads were re-called with MiXCR into one record per CDR3 protein. The repertoire holds about 340,000 distinct CDR3 sequences, with around 15% as singletons. Sequencing used PBMCs or a T cell subset sorted from them (not recorded which). The receptors shown here come from a man aged 18 to 30 who had mild COVID-19 (a few samples of this study predate the infection). Cell type and time point are not known.

This clonotype was detected only a few times. This chain's CDR3 is CASNEGGAASTDTQYF. The CDR3, as DNA: TGCGCCAGCAATGAAGGGGGAGCAGCTAGCACAGATACGCAGTATTTT. The rearrangement uses TRBV5-1 and TRBJ2-3; maybe TRBD1 (6 bases). Per germline, CDR1 SGHRS and CDR2 YFSETQ. V lost 6 bases and J lost 0, with 17 bases in between. This CDR3 spans 16 amino acids. Supplemented by reference TRBV5-1 and TRBJ2-3, the full variable domain reads KAGVTQTPRYLIKTRGQQVTLSCSPISGHRSVSWYQQTPGQGLQFLFEYFSETQRNKGNFPGRFSGRQFSNSRSEMNVSTLELGDSALYLCASNEGGAASTDTQYFGPGTRLTVL.

This clonotype showed up many times. The chain is built from TRBV20-1 and TRBJ1-5; D might be TRBD1 (6 bases). The CDR3 loop spans 15 amino acids. The V gene lost 6 bases and the J gene lost 10 bases, with 25 bases spanning the gap. Germline V gives CDR1 DFQATT, CDR2 SNEGSKA (reference sequence). CDR3 DNA sequence: TGCAGTGCGCTTCAGGGGTCGCGCCTGGGGGTCCCCCAGCATTTT. Translation gives CSALQGSRLGVPQHF.

This clonotype was counted ten times or more. The rearrangement uses TRBV10-3 and TRBJ1-2, with a weak D call TRBD1 (5 bases). The V end was cut by 7 bases, the J end by 2 bases, with 14 bases between. The length of the CDR3 is 14 residues. From germline, CDR1 is ENHRY and CDR2 SYGVKD. CDR3 sequence: CAITPRGGNYGYTF. The DNA of the CDR3 is TGTGCCATCACTCCAAGGGGAGGGAACTATGGCTACACCTTC.

The chain recombines TRBV10-3 with TRBJ1-2; the D is unclear. Trimming stripped 1 base from V and 0 bases from J, with 6 bases between. The CDR3 totals 14 residues. Germline V CDR1 and CDR2: ENHRY, SYGVKD. In DNA form, the CDR3 reads TGTGCCATCAGTGAGTTAGATTCTAACTATGGCTACACCTTC. Its translation: CAISELDSNYGYTF.

The CDR3 here is CATTTGTTVEQYF. The CDR3 DNA is TGTGCCACGACAACGGGGACAACCGTCGAGCAGTACTTC. The rearrangement joins TRBV12-3 or TRBV12-4 to TRBJ2-7; possible D gene TRBD1, 6 bases. The CDR3 is made up of 13 amino acids. Deletions cut 10 bases from V and 6 bases from J, with 19 bases between.

The chain uses TRBV5-1 and TRBJ1-4, with 9 bases lining up with TRBD1. Germline CDR1 reads SGHRS; CDR2 reads YFSETQ. The length of the CDR3 is 15 residues. With V trimmed by 7 bases and J by 8 bases, 12 bases remained unmatched. The chain's CDR3 is CASRVGQGISEKLFF. The CDR3 DNA sequence: TGCGCCAGCCGAGTGGGACAGGGAATTTCAGAAAAACTGTTTTTT.

The sample holds a few counts of this clonotype. The chain recombines TRBV4-3 with TRBJ1-1, with 7 nucleotides matching TRBD1. The junction had 6 bases not matched to a gene; V was cut back by 4 bases and J by 1 base. Germline V lookup: CDR1 LGHNA, CDR2 YSLEER. The CDR3 runs 15 residues. CDR3 amino acids: CASSRLGQSNTEAFF. As DNA, the CDR3 is TGCGCCAGCAGCCGCCTGGGACAGTCGAACACTGAAGCTTTCTTT.

The chain links TRBV29-1 to TRBJ1-1, with 8 bases aligning to TRBD1. This CDR3 comprises 12 residues. The V and J ends lost 6 bases and 5 bases, in that order; junction bases with no gene match: 5. Germline V gene lookup returns CDR1 SQVTM and CDR2 ANQGSEA. CDR3 in DNA: TGCAGCGTCGGACGGACAGGGACTGAAGCTTTCTTT. Protein product: CSVGRTGTEAFF. The whole variable domain, filled in from reference TRBV29-1 and TRBJ1-1, reads SAVISQKPSRDICQRGTSLTIQCQVDSQVTMMFWYRQQPGQSLTLIATANQGSEATYESGFVIDKFPISRPNLTFSTLTVSNMSPEDSSIYLCSVGRTGTEAFFGQGTRLTVV.

This clonotype was seen more than once but under ten times. V gene TRBV7-9 combines with J gene TRBJ1-1, with D possibly being TRBD1 (6 bases). Trimming cost V 5 bases and J 1 base, with 8 bases left between them. The CDR3 is made up of 13 amino acids. Germline CDR1 SEHNR, CDR2 FQNEAQ (reference sequence). The CDR3 bases are TGTGCCAGCAGCGGACAGAAGAACACTGAAGCTTTCTTT. This codes for CASSGQKNTEAFF.

This clonotype was seen ten or more times. V is TRBV20-1 and J is TRBJ2-1; TRBD2 aligns across 8 bases. Germline loops: CDR1 DFQATT, CDR2 SNEGSKA (reference sequence). The CDR3 loop spans 15 amino acids. Trimming at V came to 0 bases and at J to 5 bases, leaving 6 bases not matched to a gene. CDR3 region: CSARETGGRDNEQFF. The CDR3 nucleotides read TGCAGTGCTAGAGAGACGGGGGGGAGGGACAATGAGCAGTTCTTC.